Shown below are 25 T cell receptor beta chains from a single sample sequenced in a study of PD-L1 blockade in urothelial cancer. Time point of the sample: peripheral blood 6 weeks after treatment start. Generated by immunoSEQ multiplex PCR, the TCRdb table keeps only in-frame clones and is missing some. Among 95,000 to 150,000 clones listed, about 83% were seen once. The sample in question was PBMCs, obtained around atezolizumab (anti-PD-L1) treatment. These receptors were obtained from a middle-aged man with urothelial cancer.

The chain recombines TRBV6-5 with TRBJ2-5; 8 positions agree with TRBD1. Germline values: CDR1 MNHEY, CDR2 SVGAGI. With 8 bases clipped from V and 2 bases from J, the junction kept 4 bases outside the gene matches. The CDR3 runs to 13 residues. The CDR3 here is CASRTGGQETQYF. The CDR3 bases are TGTGCCAGCCGAACAGGGGGACAAGAGACCCAGTACTTC.

V is TRBV5-5 and J is TRBJ2-2; no clear D. Germline V gives CDR1 SGHKS, CDR2 YYEKEE (reference sequence). The V and J ends lost 2 bases and 1 base respectively, with 9 bases between them. This CDR3 has 15 residues. The CDR3 nucleotides read TGTGCCAGCAGCTTAGACGCGGTGAACACCGGGGAGCTGTTTTTT. The encoded protein is CASSLDAVNTGELFF. The variable domain in full, completed from reference TRBV5-5 and TRBJ2-2, reads DAGVTQSPTHLIKTRGQQVTLRCSPISGHKSVSWYQQVLGQGPQFIFQYYEKEERGRGNFPDRFSARQFPNYSSELNVNALLLGDSALYLCASSLDAVNTGELFFGEGSRLTVL.

The rearrangement joins TRBV10-2 to TRBJ1-3, with TRBD1 as a possible D gene (6 bases). Trimming pared 9 bases from V and 0 bases from J, leaving 12 bases between. The length of the CDR3 is 14 residues. CDR1 WSHSY and CDR2 SAAADI come from the germline V gene. CDR3 in DNA: TGCGCCAGGAAGACAGGAATCTCTGGAAACACCATATATTTT. The encoded protein is CARKTGISGNTIYF.

The count of this clone is one. J is TRBJ2-7 and V is TRBV15; 8 bases agree with TRBD1. Germline CDR1 is LNHNV and CDR2 is YYDKDF (reference sequence). This CDR3 is built from 13 residues. The J segment lost 7 bases and the V segment lost 2 bases, leaving 4 bases of the junction unmatched. This chain's CDR3 is CATSRQGAGEQYF. Here the CDR3 DNA reads TGTGCCACCAGCAGACAGGGGGCAGGTGAGCAGTACTTC.

This clone was seen a few times. The chain carries TRBV6-1 and TRBJ2-2; D is uncertain. Germline V gives CDR1 MNHNS, CDR2 SASEGT. The CDR3 runs to 16 residues. Trimming shortened V by 3 bases and J by 1 base, and 12 bases separated the two germline ends. CDR3 sequence reads: CASSDDILRNTGELFF. In nucleotides, the CDR3 is TGTGCCAGCAGTGATGACATATTGAGGAACACCGGGGAGCTGTTTTTT.

The chain recombines TRBV4-1 with TRBJ2-6; 12 bases match TRBD2. This CDR3 has 19 residues. J lost 5 bases, V lost 0 bases, and 8 bases had no gene match. The germline CDR1 and CDR2 sequences are MGHRA and YSYEKL. Here the CDR3 reads CASSQEGLAGFSRANVLTF. In nucleotides, the CDR3 is TGCGCCAGCAGCCAAGAGGGACTAGCGGGCTTCTCCCGGGCCAACGTCCTGACTTTC.

The chain is built from TRBV30 and TRBJ1-3; D not resolved. Germline V gene lookup returns CDR1 GTSNPN and CDR2 SVGIG (reference sequence). V was pared by 3 bases and J by 2 bases, with 14 bases between. This CDR3 has 15 amino acids. CDR3 coding DNA: TGTGCCTGGAGCACTCACCGCTCTCCTGGAAACACCATATATTTT. Protein: CAWSTHRSPGNTIYF.

The CDR3 loop reads CASSQNPGQADTQYF. The CDR3 coding sequence is TGTGCCAGCAGTCAAAACCCAGGGCAGGCAGATACGCAGTATTTT. The chain employs TRBV6-4 and TRBJ2-3; possible D gene TRBD1, 5 bases. V lost 5 bases and J 4 bases, leaving 16 bases between the germline ends. Germline values: CDR1 MRHNA, CDR2 SNTAGT. This CDR3 region has 15 residues.

For this clone: The junction departs from germline at one end; a sequencing error may be responsible. The rearrangement joins TRBV10-3 to TRBJ2-7, with 9 positions matching TRBD2. Germline CDR1 is ENHRY and CDR2 is SYGVKD. This CDR3 comprises 15 residues. CDR3 region: CATRPGTSLSDEQYF. The CDR3 DNA is TGTGCCACTCGTCCCGGGACTAGCCTCTCCGACGAGCAGTACTTC.

The chain employs TRBV4-1 and TRBJ1-1; 9 nucleotides align to TRBD1. J gave up 3 bases and V 1 base, and 3 bases lay outside the gene matches. CDR3 size: 15 residues. Looked up from germline, CDR1 is MGHRA and CDR2 is YSYEKL. The chain's CDR3 is CASSQVRTGDTEAFF. The CDR3 nucleotides read TGCGCCAGCAGCCAAGTCCGGACAGGGGACACTGAAGCTTTCTTT.

This clone was observed a handful of times. This chain joins TRBV6-1 and TRBJ1-2; the match to TRBD1 covers 8 bases. This CDR3 spans 13 amino acids. Germline-derived CDR1 and CDR2 are MNHNS and SASEGT. Trimming cost V 10 bases and J 2 bases; bases outside gene matches: 6. In DNA form, the CDR3 reads TGTGCCACCACATGGGACAGGAACTATGGCTACACCTTC. Translating gives CATTWDRNYGYTF.

The rearrangement joins TRBV19 to TRBJ2-5; TRBD2 aligns across 11 bases. The CDR3 runs to 17 residues. Germline lookup yields CDR1 LNHDA and CDR2 SQIVND (reference sequence). Trimming took 3 bases from V and 7 from J; bases not matched to a gene: 13. CDR3 in DNA: TGTGCCAGTAGTATGTCAGCACTAGCGGGAGCTTGGGGGACCCAGTACTTC. Its protein product is CASSMSALAGAWGTQYF.

V gene TRBV6-1 combines with J gene TRBJ2-5, with TRBD1 as a possible D gene (6 bases). Trimming pared 2 bases from V and 4 bases from J, leaving 14 bases between. The CDR3 spans 15 residues. The germline V gene encodes CDR1 MNHNS and CDR2 SASEGT. This chain's CDR3 is CASSESRGRGETQYF. CDR3 DNA: TGTGCCAGCAGTGAATCTCGGGGCAGGGGAGAGACCCAGTACTTC.

The chain has TRBV7-2 and TRBJ1-2, with unresolved D. Germline lookup yields CDR1 SGHTA and CDR2 FQGNSA. This CDR3 is built from 14 residues. V lost 7 bases and J 1 base, leaving 13 bases between the germline ends. This CDR3 is CASIPGGINYGYTF. Here the CDR3 DNA reads TGTGCCAGCATCCCGGGAGGGATTAACTATGGCTACACCTTC.

The V gene is TRBV5-4, the J gene TRBJ2-7; TRBD2 matches at 12 bases. There are 14 residues in the CDR3. Germline CDR1 SGHNT, CDR2 YYREEE (reference sequence). The V gene end was trimmed by 4 bases and the J gene end by 4 bases; junction bases not matched to a gene: 3. The CDR3 coding sequence is TGTGCCAGCAGCCCCGGGACTAGCGGGTACGAGCAGTACTTC. This codes for CASSPGTSGYEQYF.

This sequence joins TRBV21-1 and TRBJ1-1; whether TRBD1, the table's D call, matches the DNA was not checked. TRBV21-1 is designated a pseudogene. This CDR3 region has 16 residues. This chain's CDR3 is CASSGDPGGVNTEAFF. CDR3 DNA: TGTGCCAGCAGCGGAGACCCAGGGGGTGTTAACACTGAAGCTTTCTTT.

The chain has TRBV9 and TRBJ2-5; 7 bases match TRBD2. V lost 2 bases and J lost 5; bases outside the gene matches: 9. Germline V gives CDR1 SGDLS, CDR2 YYNGEE. This CDR3 is built from 15 residues. CDR3 amino acids: CASSVGGLITETQYF. The CDR3 region has the DNA TGTGCCAGCAGCGTCGGGGGGTTGATCACGGAGACCCAGTACTTC. The complete variable domain, with remaining parts taken from reference TRBV9 and TRBJ2-5, reads DSGVTQTPKHLITATGQRVTLRCSPRSGDLSVYWYQQSLDQGLQFLIQYYNGEERAKGNILERFSAQQFPDLHSELNLSSLELGDSALYFCASSVGGLITETQYFGPGTRLLVL.

The rearrangement links TRBV28 to TRBJ1-5; D gene ambiguous. CDR3 length: 18 residues. From germline, CDR1 is MDHEN and CDR2 SYDVKM. Trimming left V 4 bases short and J 0 bases short, with 19 bases between. CDR3 in amino acids: CASSSFGDPLYSNQPQHF. The CDR3 DNA reads TGTGCCAGCAGTTCGTTCGGAGATCCCTTGTATAGCAATCAGCCCCAGCATTTT.

This clone has a handful of counts. The rearrangement links TRBV4-2 to TRBJ1-2; a possible D gene is TRBD1 (6 bases). Germline lookup yields CDR1 LGHNA and CDR2 YNFKEQ. This CDR3 spans 15 amino acids. The germline V and J ends were trimmed by 2 bases and 7 bases, with 17 bases remaining between them. CDR3: CASSQLVQGTGGYTF. As DNA, the CDR3 is TGTGCCAGCAGCCAATTGGTGCAGGGGACGGGTGGCTACACCTTC.

V gene TRBV5-1 combines with J gene TRBJ1-1, with 11 positions matching TRBD1. After removal of 4 bases from V and 5 bases from J, the junction contained 7 bases not matched to a gene. The CDR3 totals 15 residues. CDR1 is SGHRS, CDR2 YFSETQ, per germline. The CDR3 here is CASSQWTGGATEAFF. CDR3 DNA sequence: TGCGCCAGCAGCCAATGGACAGGGGGCGCGACTGAAGCTTTCTTT.

J is TRBJ2-1 and V is TRBV7-2; tentatively, D is TRBD2 (6 bases). Per the germline V gene, CDR1 is SGHTA and CDR2 is FQGNSA. CDR3 length: 15 residues. The V end lost 5 bases, the J end lost 2 bases, and 13 bases lay between the germline ends. The CDR3 bases are TGTGCCAGCAGCCGGTCCGGGAGTGCCTACAATGAGCAGTTCTTC. Encoded protein: CASSRSGSAYNEQFF.

The chain carries TRBV7-2 and TRBJ2-5; D may be TRBD2 (6 bases). The CDR3 covers 14 residues. The V end was cut by 5 bases, the J end by 0 bases, with 10 bases between. Germline V gene lookup returns CDR1 SGHTA and CDR2 FQGNSA. The CDR3 sequence: CASSQRADQETQYF. The DNA of the CDR3 is TGTGCCAGCAGCCAGCGGGCTGACCAAGAGACCCAGTACTTC.

The chain combines TRBV27 with TRBJ1-6; D might be TRBD1 (5 bases). V was trimmed by 5 bases and J by 7 bases, leaving 18 bases between them. In germline, CDR1 is MNHEY, CDR2 SMNVEV (reference sequence). This CDR3 contains 16 residues. The CDR3, as DNA: TGTGCCAGCAGTCCCACCTGGGGGGTCAAAAATTCACCCCTCCACTTT. Its protein product is CASSPTWGVKNSPLHF.

The rearrangement joins TRBV7-9 to TRBJ2-1, with TRBD1 as a possible D gene (6 bases). Trimming took 5 bases from V and 7 from J, leaving 12 bases between them. The CDR3 contains 13 residues. CDR1 SEHNR and CDR2 FQNEAQ come from the germline V gene (reference sequence). CDR3 in amino acids: CASSPSRGNEQFF. The CDR3 DNA sequence: TGTGCCAGCAGCCCCTCAAGGGGGAATGAGCAGTTCTTC.

The chain uses TRBV19 and TRBJ1-5; D call uncertain. The CDR3 totals 13 residues. With 3 bases removed from V and 11 bases from J, the gap between germline ends came to 14 bases. In germline, CDR1 is LNHDA, CDR2 SQIVND (reference sequence). DNA for the CDR3: TGTGCCAGTAGTATGACCTACCAGGCAGCCCAGCATTTT. It specifies CASSMTYQAAQHF.